A selection of T cell receptor beta chains follows, all from one sample in a study of blood T cell repertoires in COVID-19. Method: immunoSEQ multiplex PCR; TCRdb's copy keeps in-frame clones and lacks some. This sample carries about 120,000 clones, 60% to 85% of them seen once, and the ten largest clones take 2% to 2.5%. Sequencing was performed on peripheral blood. The receptors come from a man between 65 and 80 years old with acute or convalescent COVID-19. The CDR3 runs from the conserved cysteine through the conserved F or W. Each record gives: V gene, J gene, clone size, D gene, CDR3 DNA, CDR3 protein. The D gene is left open where the match is weak. Part of the rows lack a size; the others show once, few, many or a class for expanded clones.

V gene: TRBV6-2/TRBV6-3; J gene: TRBJ2-2; clone size: -; D gene: -; CDR3 DNA: TGTGCCAGCAGTTACAACAGGCCGATCACCGGGGAGCTGTTTTTT; CDR3 protein: CASSYNRPITGELFF
V gene: TRBV5-6; J gene: TRBJ2-2; clone size: -; D gene: -; CDR3 DNA: TGTGCCAGCAGCGTAGCTTTAGCGAACACCGGGGAGCTGTTTTTT; CDR3 protein: CASSVALANTGELFF
V gene: TRBV12-3/TRBV12-4; J gene: TRBJ2-1; clone size: -; D gene: TRBD2; CDR3 DNA: TGTGCCAGCCGGCTAGCGGGTTACAATGAGCAGTTCTTC; CDR3 protein: CASRLAGYNEQFF
V gene: TRBV6-2/TRBV6-3; J gene: TRBJ1-2; clone size: -; D gene: -; CDR3 DNA: TGTGCCAGCAGTACCGCGGGGGGCTACACCTTC; CDR3 protein: CASSTAGGYTF
V gene: TRBV11-3; J gene: TRBJ2-1; clone size: -; D gene: -; CDR3 DNA: TGTGCCAGCAGCTTAGATCCGGCGGTACCCTACAATGAGCAGTTCTTC; CDR3 protein: CASSLDPAVPYNEQFF
V gene: TRBV19; J gene: TRBJ1-5; clone size: -; D gene: TRBD1; CDR3 DNA: TGTGCCAGCCGCCGGGACAGGGGGAATCAGCCCCAGCATTTT; CDR3 protein: CASRRDRGNQPQHF
V gene: TRBV3-1/TRBV3-2; J gene: TRBJ2-2; clone size: -; D gene: TRBD2; CDR3 DNA: TGTGCCAGCAGCCATCCAGCGGGAACCGGGGAGCTGTTTTTT; CDR3 protein: CASSHPAGTGELFF
V gene: TRBV18; J gene: TRBJ2-6; clone size: -; D gene: -; CDR3 DNA: TGTGCCAGCTCAAACACAGGGACTGGGGCCAACGTCCTGACTTTC; CDR3 protein: CASSNTGTGANVLTF
V gene: TRBV11-3; J gene: TRBJ1-3; clone size: few; D gene: -; CDR3 DNA: TGTGCCAGCAGCTTTAGAGCTTTACCCTCTGGAAACACCATATATTTT; CDR3 protein: CASSFRALPSGNTIYF
V gene: TRBV27; J gene: TRBJ2-2; clone size: once; D gene: TRBD1; CDR3 DNA: TGTGCCAGCAGTTTTTTGTTTACAGGGGGGAACACCGGGGAGCTGTTTTTT; CDR3 protein: CASSFLFTGGNTGELFF
V gene: TRBV9; J gene: TRBJ2-5; clone size: -; D gene: TRBD2; CDR3 DNA: TGTGCCAGCAGCGCTCAAATGATAGCGGGGGGAGGGTTTGAGACCCAGTACTTC; CDR3 protein: CASSAQMIAGGGFETQYF
V gene: TRBV12-1; J gene: TRBJ1-5; clone size: -; D gene: -; CDR3 DNA: TGTGCCAGCAGCTTTCCCTCCAAGTGGCAGATTAGCAATCAGCCCCAGCATTTT; CDR3 protein: CASSFPSKWQISNQPQHF
V gene: TRBV5-6; J gene: TRBJ1-1; clone size: -; D gene: -; CDR3 DNA: TGTGCCAGCAGTTTTTTACAGGGTCCCCACACTGAAGCTTTCTTT; CDR3 protein: CASSFLQGPHTEAFF